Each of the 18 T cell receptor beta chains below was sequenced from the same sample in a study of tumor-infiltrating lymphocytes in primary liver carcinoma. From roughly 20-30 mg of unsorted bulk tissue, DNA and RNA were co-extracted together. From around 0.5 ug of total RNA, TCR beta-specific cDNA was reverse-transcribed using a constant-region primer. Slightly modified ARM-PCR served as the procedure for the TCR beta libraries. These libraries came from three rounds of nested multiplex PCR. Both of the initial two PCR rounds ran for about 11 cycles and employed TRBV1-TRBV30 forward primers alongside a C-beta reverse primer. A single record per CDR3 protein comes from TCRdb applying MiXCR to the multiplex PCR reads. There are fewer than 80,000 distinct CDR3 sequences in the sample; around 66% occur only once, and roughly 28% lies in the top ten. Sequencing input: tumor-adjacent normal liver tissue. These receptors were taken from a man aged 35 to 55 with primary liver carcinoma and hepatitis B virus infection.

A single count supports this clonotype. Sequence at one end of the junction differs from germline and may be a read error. The CDR3 sequence is CASSFLASYTDTQYF. The CDR3 DNA reads TGTGCCAGCAGTTTCCTAGCGAGTTACACAGATACACAGTATTTT. The chain couples TRBV28 to TRBJ2-3; perhaps TRBD2 as D (6 bases). There are 15 residues in the CDR3. Germline CDR1 MDHEN, CDR2 SYDVKM.

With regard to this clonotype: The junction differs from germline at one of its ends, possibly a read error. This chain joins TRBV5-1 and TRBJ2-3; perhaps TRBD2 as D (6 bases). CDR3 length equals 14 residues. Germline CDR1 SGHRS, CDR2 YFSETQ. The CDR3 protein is CASSFKRAIDTQYF. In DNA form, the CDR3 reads TGCGCCAGTAGCTTTAAGCGGGCCATAGATACGCAGTATTTT.

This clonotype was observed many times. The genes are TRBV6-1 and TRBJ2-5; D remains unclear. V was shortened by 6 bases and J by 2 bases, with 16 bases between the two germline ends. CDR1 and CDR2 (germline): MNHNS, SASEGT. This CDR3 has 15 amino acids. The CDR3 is CASRHSTGLQETQYF. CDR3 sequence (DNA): TGTGCCAGCAGGCACTCGACTGGATTACAAGAGACCCAGTACTTC.

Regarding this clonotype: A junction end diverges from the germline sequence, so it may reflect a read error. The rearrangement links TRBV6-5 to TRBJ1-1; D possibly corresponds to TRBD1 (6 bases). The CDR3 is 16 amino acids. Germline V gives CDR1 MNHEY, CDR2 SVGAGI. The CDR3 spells CATSPKRQAPRPESFF. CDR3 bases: TGTGCCACCAGTCCCAAACGACAGGCCCCTAGGCCTGAATCTTTCTTT.

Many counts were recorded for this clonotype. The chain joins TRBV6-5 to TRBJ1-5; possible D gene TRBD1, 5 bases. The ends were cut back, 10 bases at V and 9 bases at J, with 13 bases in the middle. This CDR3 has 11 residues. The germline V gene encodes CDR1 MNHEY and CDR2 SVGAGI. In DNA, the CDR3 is TGTGCCACTAAGGGGCAGGGGCCCCAGCATTTT. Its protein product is CATKGQGPQHF.

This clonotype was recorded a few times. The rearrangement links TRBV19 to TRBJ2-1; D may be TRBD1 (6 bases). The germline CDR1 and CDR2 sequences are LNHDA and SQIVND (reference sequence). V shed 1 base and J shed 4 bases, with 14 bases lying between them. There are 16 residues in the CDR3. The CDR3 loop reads CASSIVGTPGYNEQFF. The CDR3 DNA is TGTGCCAGTAGTATAGTTGGGACACCTGGGTACAATGAGCAGTTCTTC.

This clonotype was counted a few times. The CDR3 DNA sequence: TGTGCCAGCTCACCTGGAGACAGGGGAGGTGAAAAACTGTTTTTT. Translated: CASSPGDRGGEKLFF. This chain joins TRBV18 and TRBJ1-4, with TRBD1 matching over 8 bases. V shed 3 bases and J 7 bases; nucleotides not matched to a gene: 7. The germline V gene has CDR1 KGHSH and CDR2 LQKENI. This CDR3 is built from 15 residues.

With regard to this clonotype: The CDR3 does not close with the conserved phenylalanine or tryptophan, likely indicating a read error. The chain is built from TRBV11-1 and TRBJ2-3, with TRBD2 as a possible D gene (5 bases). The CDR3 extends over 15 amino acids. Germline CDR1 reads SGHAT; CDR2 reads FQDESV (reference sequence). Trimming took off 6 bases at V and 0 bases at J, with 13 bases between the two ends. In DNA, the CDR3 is TGTGCCAGCAGTTTGCAGAGGGAGAGCACAGATACGCAGTATCTT. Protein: CASSLQRESTDTQYL.

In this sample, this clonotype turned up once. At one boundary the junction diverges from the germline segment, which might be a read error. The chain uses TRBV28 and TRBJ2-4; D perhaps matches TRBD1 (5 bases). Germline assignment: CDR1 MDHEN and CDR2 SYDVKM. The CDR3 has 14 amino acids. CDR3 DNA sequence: TGTACCAGCAGTGGGGCGGTGGCCAAAAACATTCAGTACTTC. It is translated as CTSSGAVAKNIQYF.

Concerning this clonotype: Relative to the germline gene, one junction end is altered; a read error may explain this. The CDR3 sequence: CVSSLVPQGVVTGELFF. The CDR3, as DNA: TGTGTCAGCAGCCTGGTACCACAGGGGGTCGTCACCGGGGAGCTGTTTTTT. The rearrangement joins TRBV5-5 to TRBJ2-2; 8 bases line up with TRBD1. The CDR3 extends over 17 amino acids. CDR1 is SGHKS and CDR2 is YYEKEE in the germline V gene (reference sequence).

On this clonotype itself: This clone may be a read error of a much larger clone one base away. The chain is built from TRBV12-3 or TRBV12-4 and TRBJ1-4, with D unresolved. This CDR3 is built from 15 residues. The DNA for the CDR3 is TGTGCCGGCAGTTCCCACGGTCTCGGAAATGAAAAACTGTTTTTT. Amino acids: CAGSSHGLGNEKLFF.

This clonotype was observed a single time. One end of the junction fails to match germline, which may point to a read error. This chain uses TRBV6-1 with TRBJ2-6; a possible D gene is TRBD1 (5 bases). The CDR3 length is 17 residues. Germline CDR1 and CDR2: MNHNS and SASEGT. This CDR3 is CTSSEATTGSGANVMTF. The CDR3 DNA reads TGTACCAGCAGTGAGGCTACGACTGGCTCTGGGGCCAACGTCATGACTTTC.

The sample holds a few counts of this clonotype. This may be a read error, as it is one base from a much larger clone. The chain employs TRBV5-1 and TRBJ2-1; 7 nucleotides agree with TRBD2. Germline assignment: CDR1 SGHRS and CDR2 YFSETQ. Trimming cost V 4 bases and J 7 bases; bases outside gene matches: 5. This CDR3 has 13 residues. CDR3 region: CASSMTSQNEQFF. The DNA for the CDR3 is TGCGCCAGCAGCATGACTAGCCAGAATGAGCAGTTCTTC.

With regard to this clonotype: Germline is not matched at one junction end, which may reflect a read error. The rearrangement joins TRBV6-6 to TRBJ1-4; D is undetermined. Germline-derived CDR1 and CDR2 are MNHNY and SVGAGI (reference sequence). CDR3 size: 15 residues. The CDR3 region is CVSSSPRLGNERLFF. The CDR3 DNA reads TGTGTCAGCAGTTCCCCCCGACTGGGGAATGAAAGACTGTTTTTT.

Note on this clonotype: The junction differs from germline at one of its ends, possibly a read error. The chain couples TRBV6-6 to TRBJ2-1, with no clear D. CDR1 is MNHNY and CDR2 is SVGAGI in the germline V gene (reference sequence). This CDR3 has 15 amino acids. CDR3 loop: CVSSPLPGSYNEQFF. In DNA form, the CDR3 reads TGTGTCAGCAGTCCCCTCCCAGGCTCCTACAATGAGCAGTTCTTC.

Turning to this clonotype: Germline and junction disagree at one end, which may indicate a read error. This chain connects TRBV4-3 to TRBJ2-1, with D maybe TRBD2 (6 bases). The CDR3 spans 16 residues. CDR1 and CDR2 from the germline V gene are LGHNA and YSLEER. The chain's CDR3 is CASSLLAVLTYHEQFF. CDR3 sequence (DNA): TGCGCCAGCAGCCTACTAGCCGTGTTAACCTACCATGAGCAGTTCTTC.

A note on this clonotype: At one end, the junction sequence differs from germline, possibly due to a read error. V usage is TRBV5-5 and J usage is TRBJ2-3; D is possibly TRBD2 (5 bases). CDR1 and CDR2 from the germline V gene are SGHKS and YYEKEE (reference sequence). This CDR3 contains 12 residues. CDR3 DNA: TGTGCCAGCAGCGGGGAGTCAGATACGCACTATTTT. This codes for CASSGESDTHYF.

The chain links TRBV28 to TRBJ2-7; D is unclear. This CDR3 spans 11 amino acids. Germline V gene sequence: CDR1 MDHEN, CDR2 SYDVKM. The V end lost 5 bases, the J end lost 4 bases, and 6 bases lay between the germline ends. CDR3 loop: CASSLRYEQYF. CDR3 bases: TGTGCCAGCAGTCTTAGATACGAGCAGTACTTC.